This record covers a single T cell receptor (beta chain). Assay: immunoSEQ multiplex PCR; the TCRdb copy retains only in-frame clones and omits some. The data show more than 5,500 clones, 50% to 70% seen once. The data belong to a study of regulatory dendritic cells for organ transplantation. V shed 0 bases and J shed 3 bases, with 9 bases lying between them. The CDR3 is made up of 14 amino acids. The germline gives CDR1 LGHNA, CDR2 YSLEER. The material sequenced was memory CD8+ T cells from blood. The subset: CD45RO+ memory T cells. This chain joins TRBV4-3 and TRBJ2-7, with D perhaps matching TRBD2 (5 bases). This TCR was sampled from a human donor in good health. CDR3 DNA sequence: TGCGCCAGCAGCCAAGATTTGACTATCTACGAGCAGTACTTC. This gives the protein CASSQDLTIYEQYF.